The rows below give T cell receptor beta chains drawn from one sample of a study of response to subunit inactivated influenza vaccine. TCRdb re-derived calls from the RT-PCR reads in MiXCR, one entry per CDR3 protein. The repertoire holds 250,000 to 350,000 distinct CDR3 sequences, approximately 23% seen once, with 10% in the top ten. The material was PBMCs from blood, obtained less than 22 months after vaccination. The receptors come from a man aged 50 to 75 who received an inactivated influenza vaccine. Both conserved end residues are part of each CDR3. The order of the fields is D gene, clone size, V gene, J gene, CDR3 protein, CDR3 DNA. The D gene is left open where the match is weak. Clone size is not always given. Where it is, it says once, few, many or a class for expanded clones.

>TRBD1|NA|TRBV29-1|TRBJ1-2
CSVGTGSYGYTF
TGCAGCGTGGGGACAGGGAGCTATGGCTACACCTTC
>TRBD1|few|TRBV10-3|TRBJ1-4
CAISESPPTGLGEKLFF
TGTGCCATCAGTGAGTCACCACCGACAGGGCTTGGTGAAAAACTGTTTTTT
>NA|NA|TRBV30|TRBJ1-1
CAWSVRVNTEAFF
TGTGCCTGGAGTGTTAGGGTGAACACTGAAGCTTTCTTT
>NA|NA|TRBV6-1|TRBJ2-2
CASTLLGGSTGELFF
TGTGCCAGCACCCTCCTGGGAGGAAGCACCGGGGAGCTGTTTTTT
>NA|NA|TRBV20-1|TRBJ1-2
CSASRPLGGSGYTF
TGCAGTGCTAGTCGCCCTTTAGGGGGAAGTGGCTACACCTTC
>TRBD2|NA|TRBV7-9|TRBJ2-5
CASSLARDYPTQETQYF
TGTGCCAGCAGCTTAGCCCGGGACTACCCAACCCAAGAGACCCAGTACTTC
>NA|NA|TRBV11-1|TRBJ2-2
CATRWGMDTGELFF
TGTGCCACTAGGTGGGGAATGGACACCGGGGAGCTGTTTTTT
>NA|NA|TRBV19|TRBJ2-3
CASSTAGHRTDTQYF
TGTGCCAGTAGTACGGCAGGGCATAGGACAGATACGCAGTATTTT
>TRBD2|NA|TRBV11-1|TRBJ2-1
CASSLAGGEYNEQFF
TGTGCCAGCAGTCTAGCGGGAGGGGAGTACAATGAGCAGTTCTTC
>NA|NA|TRBV20-1|TRBJ1-2
CSASDGPLYGYTF
TGCAGTGCTTCGGACGGACCCCTCTATGGCTACACCTTC
>NA|few|TRBV7-9|TRBJ1-2
CASSLEASGYTF
TGTGCCAGCAGCTTAGAGGCCAGCGGCTACACCTTC
>NA|few|TRBV6-2/TRBV6-3|TRBJ1-5
CASSYLLRSNQPQHF
TGTGCCAGCAGTTACCTGCTCAGGTCCAATCAGCCCCAGCATTTT
>NA|NA|TRBV7-9|TRBJ2-5
CASSFGRYQETQYF
TGTGCCAGCAGCTTTGGTCGGTACCAAGAGACCCAGTACTTC
>NA|NA|TRBV4-3|TRBJ2-3
CASSQESAGRLHF
TGCGCCAGCAGCCAAGAGTCGGCAGGACGCCTCCATTTT
>NA|few|TRBV7-2|TRBJ2-5
CASSLAPGATSEETQYF
TGTGCCAGCAGCTTAGCGCCCGGGGCCACCAGCGAGGAGACCCAGTACTTC
>TRBD2|few|TRBV7-2|TRBJ2-1
CASSTQPGGNEQFF
TGTGCCAGCAGCACCCAGCCGGGGGGGAATGAGCAGTTCTTC
>TRBD1|many|TRBV20-1|TRBJ1-2
CSARDSRQGNLPGYTF
TGCAGTGCTAGAGATTCGCGACAGGGGAATCTGCCTGGCTACACCTTC